The TCR beta chain under discussion was sequenced for a study of cytomegalovirus exposure and HLA in healthy donors. Study outcomes and limitations: Overall, about 160 TCR beta chains were annotated as cytomegalovirus-associated. One later analysis reportedly identified an Asian-associated ancestry cluster that showed fewer N-insertions than the approximately 670-donor mean. Common viral pathogens (according to a later analysis) appeared linked to several of the most significant clusters.

Trimming stripped 0 bases from V and 4 bases from J, with 15 bases between. CDR1 and CDR2 (germline): LGHNA, YNFKEQ. CDR3 length: 16 residues. Though nominally healthy at sampling, donors likely had unrecorded immune exposures. On this clone itself: Its matching antigen is unknown.

The PCR had 60 Vbeta and 13 Jbeta primers. Sequencing was performed with immunoSEQ multiplex PCR; in TCRdb, only in-frame clones are kept and a portion is missing. Of roughly 130,000 clones listed, less than 85% were seen once; the top ten hold around 10%. The rearrangement links TRBV4-2 to TRBJ1-2; TRBD1 is a possible D gene (6 bases). This sequence was found in a woman aged 50 to 60 in good health and CMV-seropositive. Sequenced input: PBMCs. The CDR3: CASSQDGGRSFYGYTF. DNA for the CDR3: TGTGCCAGCAGCCAAGATGGGGGCAGGAGCTTCTATGGCTACACCTTC.